These 18 T cell receptor beta chains share one sample of origin, sequenced in a study of T cells in Graves' hyperthyroidism and ophthalmopathy. The source material, RNA transcripts, was used to amplify TCR beta CDR3 regions. First-round RT-PCR with HTBI primers amplified the TCR CDR3 region. MiXCR, run by TCRdb on the multiplex PCR reads, gives a single entry per CDR3 protein. Of roughly 750,000 distinct CDR3 sequences listed, around 17% are singletons. The sequenced material came from blood. The receptors derive from a man between 18 and 35 years old with Graves' hyperthyroidism.

This clonotype was observed many times. The chain couples TRBV28 to TRBJ1-2; D is unresolved. Looked up from germline, CDR1 is MDHEN and CDR2 is SYDVKM. The CDR3 consists of 15 residues. V dropped 6 bases and J dropped 3 bases, with 17 bases sitting between them. Here the CDR3 DNA reads TGTGCCAGCAGCCCCCTCGCGGGGAGCGACTATGGCTACACCTTC. Translation gives CASSPLAGSDYGYTF.

The genes are TRBV2 and TRBJ2-7; D is ambiguous. The CDR3 has 14 residues. In germline, CDR1 is SNHLY, CDR2 FYNNEI. Trimming pared 1 base from V and 0 bases from J, leaving 7 bases between. In DNA, the CDR3 is TGTGCCAGCAGTGAAGACCTTGGCTCCTACGAGCAGTACTTC. It yields the protein CASSEDLGSYEQYF. Based on the CDR3 plus reference TRBV2 and TRBJ2-7, the full variable domain is EPEVTQTPSHQVTQMGQEVILRCVPISNHLYFYWYRQILGQKVEFLVSFYNNEISEKSEIFDDQFSVERPDGSNFTLKIRSTKLEDSAMYFCASSEDLGSYEQYFGPGTRLTVT.

Turning to this clonotype: One base away lies a much larger clone, so this may be a sequencing read error. This sequence joins TRBV20-1 and TRBJ2-7; D might be TRBD2 (6 bases). V lost 3 bases and J 4 bases, leaving 16 bases between the germline ends. CDR3 length: 14 residues. Germline V gene sequence: CDR1 DFQATT, CDR2 SNEGSKA (reference sequence). DNA of the CDR3: TGCAGTGCTAGGTGGTCCGAGGGAGGTTACGAGCAGTACTTC. Its translation is CSARWSEGGYEQYF.

In its sample, this clonotype was seen a few times. The chain couples TRBV12-3 or TRBV12-4 to TRBJ2-2; possibly TRBD2 for D (6 bases). Trimming shortened V by 5 bases and J by 2 bases, and 12 bases separated the two germline ends. The CDR3 runs 15 residues. The DNA of the CDR3 is TGTGCCAGCAGTCTCCCGGGACTTAACACCGGGGAGCTGTTTTTT. This encodes CASSLPGLNTGELFF.

A few counts support this clonotype. The gene calls are TRBV12-3 or TRBV12-4 and TRBJ2-3; D unresolved. This CDR3 contains 14 residues. Trimming cost V 6 bases and J 1 base, with 11 bases left between them. For the CDR3, the DNA is TGTGCCAGCAGCCCTGACTTTGGCACAGATACGCAGTATTTT. It translates to CASSPDFGTDTQYF.

This clonotype appeared many times. This chain joins TRBV12-3 or TRBV12-4 and TRBJ1-5, with a tentative D call TRBD1 (6 bases). V was cut by 1 base and J by 9 bases, with 16 bases left in between. This CDR3 spans 15 amino acids. The CDR3 sequence is CASSLGEGGWLPQHF. The CDR3 nucleotides are TGTGCCAGCAGTTTAGGGGAGGGGGGCTGGCTGCCCCAGCATTTT.

The J gene is TRBJ1-5, the V gene TRBV20-1, with a possible D match to TRBD1 (6 bases). Trimming took 0 bases from V and 7 from J, leaving 10 bases between them. CDR1 DFQATT and CDR2 SNEGSKA come from the germline V gene (reference sequence). The CDR3 is 13 residues long. CDR3 in DNA: TGCAGTGCTAGAGAAGACAGGAAACAGCCCCAGCATTTT. Protein: CSAREDRKQPQHF.

V gene TRBV6-6 combines with J gene TRBJ2-4; D tentatively reads TRBD1 or TRBD2 (7 bases each). The CDR3 covers 16 residues. Germline CDR1 and CDR2: MNHNY and SVGAGI (reference sequence). Trimming took off 0 bases at V and 7 bases at J, with 16 bases between the two ends. The CDR3 bases are TGTGCCAGCAGTTACTCGGGCAGACAGGGAGGGAACATTCAGTACTTC. It codes for CASSYSGRQGGNIQYF.

The genes are TRBV6-6 and TRBJ2-7; 9 bases are a match to TRBD1. The ends lost 0 bases at V and 2 bases at J; junction bases unmatched: 2. Per germline, CDR1 MNHNY and CDR2 SVGAGI (reference sequence). The CDR3 runs 15 residues. The CDR3 spells CASSYSRTGAYEQYF. Written as DNA, the CDR3 is TGTGCCAGCAGTTACTCTCGGACAGGGGCCTACGAGCAGTACTTC.

This clonotype appeared a few times. The chain is built from TRBV15 and TRBJ1-1; D unresolved. V was shortened by 1 base and J by 0 bases, with 12 bases between the two germline ends. This CDR3 contains 16 residues. From germline, CDR1 is LNHNV and CDR2 YYDKDF (reference sequence). The CDR3 coding sequence is TGTGCCACCAGCAGAGTGGGTTTTGGGTTGAACACTGAAGCTTTCTTT. It is translated as CATSRVGFGLNTEAFF. Full variable domain (outside the CDR3, taken from reference TRBV15 and TRBJ1-1): DAMVIQNPRYQVTQFGKPVTLSCSQTLNHNVMYWYQQKSSQAPKLLFHYYDKDFNNEADTPDNFQSRRPNTSFCFLDIRSPGLGDTAMYLCATSRVGFGLNTEAFFGQGTRLTVV.

V usage is TRBV12-5 and J usage is TRBJ1-1, with D uncertain. The CDR3 sequence is 14 residues long. Trimming cost V 6 bases and J 8 bases, with 19 bases left between them. The germline V gene encodes CDR1 LGHNT and CDR2 FRNRAP. CDR3 coding DNA: TGTGCTAGTGGACCCCCTGCCGGGAATGGCGAAGCTTTCTTT. Amino acids: CASGPPAGNGEAFF.

This clonotype came up many times. The V gene is TRBV27, the J gene TRBJ2-7, with D tentatively TRBD2 (5 bases). The V gene's germline CDR1 is MNHEY and CDR2 SMNVEV (reference sequence). This CDR3 is built from 15 residues. With 2 bases removed from V and 3 bases from J, the gap between germline ends came to 14 bases. The CDR3 coding sequence is TGTGCCAGCAGTTTACGAGGGAACAGTGACTACGAGCAGTACTTC. Amino acid sequence: CASSLRGNSDYEQYF.

This clonotype was recorded many times. The V call is TRBV5-1, the J call TRBJ2-7; 8 bases map to TRBD2. In germline, CDR1 is SGHRS, CDR2 YFSETQ. This CDR3 has 14 amino acids. J lost 6 bases, V lost 1 base, and 6 bases had no gene match. The CDR3 sequence: CASSLSAGVSEQYF. CDR3 bases: TGCGCCAGCAGCTTGTCAGCGGGAGTCAGCGAGCAGTACTTC.

This clonotype came up many times. This chain connects TRBV2 to TRBJ2-1, with 10 bases lining up with TRBD2. Trimming removed 8 bases from V and 8 bases from J; junction bases left unmatched: 12. The CDR3 runs 15 residues. The germline V gene has CDR1 SNHLY and CDR2 FYNNEI. The CDR3 reads CASPREAGGGDEQFF. CDR3 sequence (DNA): TGTGCCAGCCCCAGAGAAGCGGGAGGGGGGGATGAGCAGTTCTTC.

This clonotype has ten or more counts. DNA for the CDR3: TGTGCCAGCAGCTACGGACTAGCGGGAGTATTTAGAGAGACCCAGTACTTC. It is translated as CASSYGLAGVFRETQYF. V is TRBV7-9 and J is TRBJ2-5; 13 bases match TRBD2. Germline CDR1 and CDR2: SEHNR and FQNEAQ (reference sequence). The length of the CDR3 is 17 residues. The V gene end was trimmed by 4 bases and the J gene end by 4 bases; junction bases not matched to a gene: 9. Full variable domain (outside the CDR3, taken from reference TRBV7-9 and TRBJ2-5): DTGVSQNPRHKITKRGQNVTFRCDPISEHNRLYWYRQTLGQGPEFLTYFQNEAQLEKSRLLSDRFSAERPKGSFSTLEIQRTEQGDSAMYLCASSYGLAGVFRETQYFGPGTRLLVL.

The chain couples TRBV7-9 to TRBJ2-7, with 8 bases identical to TRBD1. This CDR3 has 14 residues. The J segment lost 2 bases and the V segment lost 5 bases, leaving 5 bases of the junction unmatched. Germline loops: CDR1 SEHNR, CDR2 FQNEAQ (reference sequence). CDR3 in amino acids: CASSPWDRTYEQYF. DNA for the CDR3: TGTGCCAGCAGCCCGTGGGACAGGACCTACGAGCAGTACTTC.

As for this clonotype: Being one base from a much bigger clone, this may be a read error. The V and J genes are TRBV20-1 and TRBJ1-1; no firm D call. Per germline, CDR1 DFQATT and CDR2 SNEGSKA (reference sequence). This CDR3 spans 10 amino acids. The CDR3 bases are TGCGGTGCTTGGACCCCAGGAGCTTTCTTT. Translated, it gives CGAWTPGAFF.

This clonotype occurred many times. One junction end disagrees with the germline gene, perhaps due to a read error. V usage is TRBV18 and J usage is TRBJ2-7, with D unresolved. CDR1 KGHSH and CDR2 LQKENI come from the germline V gene. The CDR3 sequence is 14 residues long. As DNA, the CDR3 is TGTGCCAGCTCCCCCTTTTCGGGCTCCGACGAGCAGTACTTC. It specifies CASSPFSGSDEQYF.